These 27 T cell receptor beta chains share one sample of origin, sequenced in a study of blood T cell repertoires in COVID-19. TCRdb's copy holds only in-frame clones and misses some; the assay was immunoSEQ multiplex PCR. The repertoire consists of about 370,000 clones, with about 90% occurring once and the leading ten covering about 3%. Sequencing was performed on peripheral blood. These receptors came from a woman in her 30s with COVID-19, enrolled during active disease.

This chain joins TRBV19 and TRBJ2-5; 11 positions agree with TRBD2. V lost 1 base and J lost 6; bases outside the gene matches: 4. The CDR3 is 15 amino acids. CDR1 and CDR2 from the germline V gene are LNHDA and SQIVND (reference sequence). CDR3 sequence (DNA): TGTGCCAGTAGTATAGGGCTAGCGGGAGGAAAGACCCAGTACTTC. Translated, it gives CASSIGLAGGKTQYF.

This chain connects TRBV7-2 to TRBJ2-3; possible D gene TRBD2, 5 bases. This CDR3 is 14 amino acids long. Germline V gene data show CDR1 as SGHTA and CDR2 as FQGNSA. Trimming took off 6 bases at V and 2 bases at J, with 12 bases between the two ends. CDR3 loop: CASSLYGDTDTQYF. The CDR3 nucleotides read TGTGCCAGCAGTCTCTACGGGGACACAGATACGCAGTATTTT.

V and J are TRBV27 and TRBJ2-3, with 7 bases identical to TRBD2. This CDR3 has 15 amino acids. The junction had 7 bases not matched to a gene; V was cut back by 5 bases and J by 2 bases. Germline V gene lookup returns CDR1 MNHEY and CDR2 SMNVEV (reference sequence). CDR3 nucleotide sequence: TGTGCCAGCAGTCGTACTAGCGACCACACAGATACGCAGTATTTT. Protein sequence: CASSRTSDHTDTQYF.

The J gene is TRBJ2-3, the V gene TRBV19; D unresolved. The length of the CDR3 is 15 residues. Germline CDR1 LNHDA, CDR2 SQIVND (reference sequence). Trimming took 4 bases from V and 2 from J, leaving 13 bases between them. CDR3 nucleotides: TGTGCCAGTAGTACCTTCTACCAACCCACAGATACGCAGTATTTT. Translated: CASSTFYQPTDTQYF.

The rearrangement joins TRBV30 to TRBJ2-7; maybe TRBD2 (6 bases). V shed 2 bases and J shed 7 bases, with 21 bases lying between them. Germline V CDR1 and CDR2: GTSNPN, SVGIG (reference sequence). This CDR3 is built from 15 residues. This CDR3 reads CAWSTNSGFSGEQYV. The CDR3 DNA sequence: TGTGCCTGGAGTACAAACTCAGGGTTCAGCGGGGAGCAGTACGTC.

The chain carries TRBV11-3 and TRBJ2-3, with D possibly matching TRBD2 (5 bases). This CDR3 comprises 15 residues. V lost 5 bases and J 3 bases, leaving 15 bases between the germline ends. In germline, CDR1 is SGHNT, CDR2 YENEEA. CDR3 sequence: CASSPDGIGTDTQYF. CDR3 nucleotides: TGTGCCAGCAGCCCCGACGGGATAGGAACAGATACGCAGTATTTT.

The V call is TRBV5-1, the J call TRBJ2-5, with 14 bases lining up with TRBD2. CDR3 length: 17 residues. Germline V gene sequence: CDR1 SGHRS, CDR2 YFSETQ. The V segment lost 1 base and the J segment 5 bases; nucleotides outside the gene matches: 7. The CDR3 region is CASSLTGLAGGRETQYF. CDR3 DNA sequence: TGCGCCAGCAGCTTGACAGGACTAGCGGGAGGTCGGGAGACCCAGTACTTC.

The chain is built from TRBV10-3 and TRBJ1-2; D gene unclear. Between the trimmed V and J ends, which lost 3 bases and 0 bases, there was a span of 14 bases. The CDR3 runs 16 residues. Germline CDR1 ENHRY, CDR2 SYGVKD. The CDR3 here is CAISEPFLGTNYGYTF. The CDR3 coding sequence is TGTGCCATCAGTGAACCCTTCTTGGGCACTAACTATGGCTACACCTTC.

The CDR3 DNA sequence: TGTGCCAGCAGCCAAGAAGGAATAGCGGGAGAGTTATACGAGCAGTACGTC. Protein sequence: CASSQEGIAGELYEQYV. The chain links TRBV3-1 (or the pseudogene TRBV3-2) to TRBJ2-7, with TRBD2 matching over 9 bases. The CDR3 totals 17 residues. The germline V gene has CDR1 LGHDT and CDR2 YNNKEL (reference sequence). V gave up 0 bases and J gave up 4 bases; unmatched junction bases: 10.

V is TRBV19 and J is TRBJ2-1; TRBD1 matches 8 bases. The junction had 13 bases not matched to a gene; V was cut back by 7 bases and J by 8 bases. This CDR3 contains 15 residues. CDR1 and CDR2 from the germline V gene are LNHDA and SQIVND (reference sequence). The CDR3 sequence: CASTPSTGAGYEQFF. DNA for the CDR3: TGTGCCAGTACCCCATCGACAGGGGCGGGTTATGAGCAGTTCTTC.

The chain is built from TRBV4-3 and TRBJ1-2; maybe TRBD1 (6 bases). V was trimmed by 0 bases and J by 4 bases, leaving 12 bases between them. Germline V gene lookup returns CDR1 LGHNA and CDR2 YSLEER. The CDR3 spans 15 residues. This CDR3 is CASSQDTRTAYGYTF. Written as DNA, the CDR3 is TGCGCCAGCAGCCAAGATACCAGGACAGCCTATGGCTACACCTTC.

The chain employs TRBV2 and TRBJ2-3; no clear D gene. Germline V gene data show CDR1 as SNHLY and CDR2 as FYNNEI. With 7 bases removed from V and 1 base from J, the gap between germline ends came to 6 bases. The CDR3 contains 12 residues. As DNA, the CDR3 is TGTGCCAGCAATGGAGGCACAGATACGCAGTATTTT. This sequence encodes CASNGGTDTQYF.

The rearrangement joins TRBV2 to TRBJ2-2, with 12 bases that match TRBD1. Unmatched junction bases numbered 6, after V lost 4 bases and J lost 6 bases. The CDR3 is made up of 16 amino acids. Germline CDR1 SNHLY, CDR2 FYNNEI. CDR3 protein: CASSARDRGRAGELFF. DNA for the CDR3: TGTGCCAGCAGTGCCCGGGACAGGGGGCGAGCCGGGGAGCTGTTTTTT.

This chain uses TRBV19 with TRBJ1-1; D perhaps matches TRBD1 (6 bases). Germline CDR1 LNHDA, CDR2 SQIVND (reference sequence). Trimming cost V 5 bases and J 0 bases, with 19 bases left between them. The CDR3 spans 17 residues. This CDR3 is CASSVGLGAPMNTEAFF. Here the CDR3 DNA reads TGTGCCAGTAGTGTAGGATTGGGGGCTCCAATGAACACTGAAGCTTTCTTT.

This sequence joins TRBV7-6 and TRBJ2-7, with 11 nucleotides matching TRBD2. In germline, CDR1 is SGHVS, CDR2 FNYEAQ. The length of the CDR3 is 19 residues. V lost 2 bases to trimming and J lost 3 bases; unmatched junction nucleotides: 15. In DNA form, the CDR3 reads TGTGCCAGCAGCTTATTGTCGCCACTAGCGGGAGACAGAAACTACGAGCAGTACGTC. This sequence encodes CASSLLSPLAGDRNYEQYV.

The CDR3 coding sequence is TGTGCCAGCAGTTACTCGACTAGCGGAGAAACCCTCACAGATACGCAGTATTTT. Its protein is CASSYSTSGETLTDTQYF. The genes are TRBV6-2 or TRBV6-3 and TRBJ2-3; 9 nucleotides agree with TRBD2. Unmatched junction bases numbered 9, after V lost 0 bases and J lost 2 bases. The CDR3 extends over 18 amino acids. Per the germline V gene, CDR1 is MNHEY and CDR2 is SVGEGT.

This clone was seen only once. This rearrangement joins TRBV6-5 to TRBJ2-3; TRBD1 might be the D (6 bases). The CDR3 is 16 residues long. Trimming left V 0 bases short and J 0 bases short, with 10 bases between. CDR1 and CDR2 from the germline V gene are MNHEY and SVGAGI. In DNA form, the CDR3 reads TGTGCCAGCAGTTACTCGGGAAGGGGGAGCACAGATACGCAGTATTTT. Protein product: CASSYSGRGSTDTQYF.

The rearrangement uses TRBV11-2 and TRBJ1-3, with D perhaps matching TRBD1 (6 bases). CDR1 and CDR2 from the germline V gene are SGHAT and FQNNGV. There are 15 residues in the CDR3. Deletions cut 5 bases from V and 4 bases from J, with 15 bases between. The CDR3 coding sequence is TGTGCCAGCAGCATACAGGGCTTTTACGGAAACACCATATATTTT. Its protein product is CASSIQGFYGNTIYF.

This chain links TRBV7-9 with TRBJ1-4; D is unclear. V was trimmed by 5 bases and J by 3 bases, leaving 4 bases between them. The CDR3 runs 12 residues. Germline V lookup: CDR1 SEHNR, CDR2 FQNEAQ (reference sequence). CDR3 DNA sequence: TGTGCCAGCAGCCCCGCTAATGAAAAACTGTTTTTT. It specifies CASSPANEKLFF.

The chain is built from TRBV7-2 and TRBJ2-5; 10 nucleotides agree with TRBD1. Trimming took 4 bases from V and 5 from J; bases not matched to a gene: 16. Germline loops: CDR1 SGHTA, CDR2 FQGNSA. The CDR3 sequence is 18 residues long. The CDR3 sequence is CASSYQPTGQGERETQYF. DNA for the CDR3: TGTGCCAGCAGCTACCAACCTACCGGACAGGGGGAGAGGGAGACCCAGTACTTC.

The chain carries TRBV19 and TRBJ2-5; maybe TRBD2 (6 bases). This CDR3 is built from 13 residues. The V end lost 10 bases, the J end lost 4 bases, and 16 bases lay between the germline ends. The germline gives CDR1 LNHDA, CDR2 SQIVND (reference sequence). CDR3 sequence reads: CATSAGGIETQYF. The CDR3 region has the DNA TGTGCCACCTCGGCTGGGGGGATAGAGACCCAGTACTTC. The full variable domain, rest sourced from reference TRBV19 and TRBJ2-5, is DGGITQSPKYLFRKEGQNVTLSCEQNLNHDAMYWYRQDPGQGLRLIYYSQIVNDFQKGDIAEGYSVSREKKESFPLTVTSAQKNPTAFYLCATSAGGIETQYFGPGTRLLVL.

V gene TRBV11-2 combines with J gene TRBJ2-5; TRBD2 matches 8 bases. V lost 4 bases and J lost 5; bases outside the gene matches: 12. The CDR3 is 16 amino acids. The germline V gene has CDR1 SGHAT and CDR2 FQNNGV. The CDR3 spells CASSSGLAGVAETQYF. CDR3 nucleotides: TGTGCCAGCAGCTCTGGACTAGCTGGGGTTGCGGAGACCCAGTACTTC.

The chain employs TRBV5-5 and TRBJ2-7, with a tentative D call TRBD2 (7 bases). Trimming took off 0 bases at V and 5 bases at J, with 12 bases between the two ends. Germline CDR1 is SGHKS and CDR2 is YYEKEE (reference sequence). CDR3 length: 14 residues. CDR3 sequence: CASSLVSGGNEQYV. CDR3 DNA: TGTGCCAGCAGCTTGGTTTCGGGGGGCAACGAGCAGTACGTC.

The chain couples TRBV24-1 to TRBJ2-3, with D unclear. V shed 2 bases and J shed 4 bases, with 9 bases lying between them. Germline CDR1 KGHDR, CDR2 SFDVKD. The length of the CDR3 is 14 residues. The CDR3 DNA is TGTGCCACCAGTGATTCTGGGCGCGCAGATACGCAGTATTTT. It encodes CATSDSGRADTQYF.

The CDR3 loop is CASSIRGGAPAKNIQYF. CDR3 bases: TGTGCCAGTAGTATCCGGGGAGGGGCCCCGGCCAAAAACATTCAGTACTTC. The chain links TRBV19 to TRBJ2-4; 7 bases fit TRBD2. Unmatched junction bases numbered 9, after V lost 3 bases and J lost 1 base. Germline V gene lookup returns CDR1 LNHDA and CDR2 SQIVND (reference sequence). The CDR3 loop spans 17 amino acids.

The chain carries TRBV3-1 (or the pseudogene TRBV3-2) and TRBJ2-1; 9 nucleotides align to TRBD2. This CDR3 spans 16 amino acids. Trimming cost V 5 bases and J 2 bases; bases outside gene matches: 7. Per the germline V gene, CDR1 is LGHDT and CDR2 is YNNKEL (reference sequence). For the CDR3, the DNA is TGTGCCAGCAGCATTAGCGGGAGAGTTACCTACAATGAGCAGTTCTTC. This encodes CASSISGRVTYNEQFF.

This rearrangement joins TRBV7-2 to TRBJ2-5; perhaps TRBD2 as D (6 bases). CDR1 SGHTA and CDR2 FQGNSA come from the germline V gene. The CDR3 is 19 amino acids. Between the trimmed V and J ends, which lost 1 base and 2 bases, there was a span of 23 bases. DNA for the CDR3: TGTGCCAGCAGCTTAGTTTTTGGTGGTGGTAGCGGAGATCAAGAGACCCAGTACTTC. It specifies CASSLVFGGGSGDQETQYF.